This T cell receptor beta chain was profiled in a study of CD8+ T cells in alopecia areata. Whole-study results and caveats: Relative to normal scalp, lesional scalp, especially alopecia totalis/universalis, showed higher clonality.

Details on this clone: Its antigen is not identified.

Investigators isolated RNA and reverse transcribed it into cDNA to act as the sequencing template. The assay was immunoSEQ multiplex PCR, and TCRdb's table has in-frame clones only and misses some. The data contain 150,000 to 200,000 clones, 59% of them singletons. The CDR3 covers 13 residues. Trimming removed 5 bases from V and 6 bases from J, with 13 bases in between. The V gene's germline CDR1 is MNHEY and CDR2 SVGAGI. Obtained from alopecia areata patients were lesional scalp punch biopsies along with peripheral blood. The material sequenced was CD4+ T cells sorted from blood, taken at week 0. This clonotype originated in a human donor with alopecia areata. The rearrangement joins TRBV6-5 to TRBJ1-1; maybe TRBD1 (5 bases). CDR3 in DNA: TGTGCCAGCAGTCCAGGGTATATCGCTGAAGCTTTCTTT. Translation: CASSPGYIAEAFF.